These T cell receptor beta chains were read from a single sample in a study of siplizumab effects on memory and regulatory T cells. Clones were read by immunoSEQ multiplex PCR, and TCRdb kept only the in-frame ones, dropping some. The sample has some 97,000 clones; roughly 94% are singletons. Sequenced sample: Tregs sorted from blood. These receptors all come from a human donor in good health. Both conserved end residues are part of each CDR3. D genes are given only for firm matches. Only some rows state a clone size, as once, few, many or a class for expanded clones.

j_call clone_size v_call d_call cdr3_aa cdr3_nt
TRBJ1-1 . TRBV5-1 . CASSLTVEIEAFF TGCGCCAGCAGCTTGACAGTAGAGATTGAAGCTTTCTTT
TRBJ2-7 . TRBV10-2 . CASSVPRAYEQYF TGCGCCAGCAGTGTTCCGAGGGCCTACGAGCAGTACTTC
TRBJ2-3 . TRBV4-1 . CASSQEGRSQVDTQYF TGCGCCAGCAGCCAAGAGGGCAGGTCCCAGGTAGATACGCAGTATTTT
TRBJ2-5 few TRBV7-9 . CASQEYVLETQYF TGTGCCAGCCAGGAGTATGTATTAGAGACCCAGTACTTC
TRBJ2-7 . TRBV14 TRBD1 CASSIRRGPTYEQYF TGTGCCAGCAGCATCCGCAGGGGGCCCACCTACGAGCAGTACTTC
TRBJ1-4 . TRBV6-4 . CASSCRDSIPRSEKLFF TGTGCCAGCAGTTGCCGGGACTCCATCCCGCGGAGTGAAAAACTGTTTTTT
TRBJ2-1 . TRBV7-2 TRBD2 CASSLVLQLAGVDEQFF TGTGCCAGCAGCTTAGTTCTACAACTAGCGGGAGTCGATGAGCAGTTCTTC
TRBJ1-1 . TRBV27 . CASSLFPGHTNTEAFF TGTGCCAGCAGTTTATTTCCCGGACATACTAACACTGAAGCTTTCTTT
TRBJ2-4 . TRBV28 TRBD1 CASSRLGQAILKNIQYF TGTGCCAGCAGCCGCCTCGGACAGGCTATTCTCAAAAACATTCAGTACTTC
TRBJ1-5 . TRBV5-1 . CASSLELTCRSQHF TGCGCCAGCAGCCTCGAACTAACCTGTAGATCCCAGCATTTT
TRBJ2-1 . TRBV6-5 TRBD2 CASSPTSGSYNEQFF TGTGCCAGCAGCCCCACTAGCGGGAGTTACAATGAGCAGTTCTTC
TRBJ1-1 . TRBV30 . CACAPRGLRNTEAFF TGTGCCTGCGCGCCGCGAGGACTTAGGAACACTGAAGCTTTCTTT
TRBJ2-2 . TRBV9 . CASSALTGELFF TGTGCCAGCAGCGCCTTAACCGGGGAGCTGTTTTTT
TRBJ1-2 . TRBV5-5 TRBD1 CASSAGFWGQSRGSYTF TGTGCCAGCAGCGCAGGATTCTGGGGACAGTCTCGGGGTAGCTACACCTTC
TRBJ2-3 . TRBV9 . CASSAPGADTQYF TGTGCCAGCAGCGCCCCGGGGGCGGATACGCAGTATTTT
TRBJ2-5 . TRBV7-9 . CASSFFLAQETQYF TGTGCCAGCAGCTTTTTTCTAGCTCAAGAGACCCAGTACTTC
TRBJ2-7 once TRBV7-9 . CASVQGRAAEQYF TGTGCCAGCGTCCAAGGAAGAGCTGCCGAGCAGTACTTC
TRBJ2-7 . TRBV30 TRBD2 CAWSASGLGKSEQYF TGTGCCTGGAGTGCCTCGGGACTAGGAAAATCCGAGCAGTACTTC
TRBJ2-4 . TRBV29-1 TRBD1 CSVSRDRADIQYF TGCAGCGTGAGCCGGGACAGGGCAGACATTCAGTACTTC
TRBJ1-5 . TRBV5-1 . CASSRASNQPQHF TGCGCCAGCAGTCGAGCTAGCAATCAGCCCCAGCATTTT
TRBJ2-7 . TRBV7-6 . CASSLVPGSYEQYF TGTGCCAGCAGCTTAGTCCCGGGAAGCTACGAGCAGTACTTC
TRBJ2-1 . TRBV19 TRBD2 CASSIRPGTSLNEQFF TGTGCCAGTAGTATAAGGCCCGGGACTAGCCTCAATGAGCAGTTCTTC
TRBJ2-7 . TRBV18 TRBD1 CASSWAGGSYEQYF TGTGCCAGCTCATGGGCAGGGGGCTCCTACGAGCAGTACTTC
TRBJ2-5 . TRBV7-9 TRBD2 CASSHSSGWQETQYF TGTGCCAGCAGCCATTCTAGCGGGTGGCAAGAGACCCAGTACTTC
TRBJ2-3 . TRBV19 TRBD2 CASSIGLAGVYTQYF TGTGCCAGTAGTATTGGTCTAGCGGGGGTCTATACGCAGTATTTT
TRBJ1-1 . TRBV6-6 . CASSDGRSNTEAFF TGTGCCAGCAGTGACGGAAGGAGCAACACTGAAGCTTTCTTT
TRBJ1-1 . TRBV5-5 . CASSLEAAAAFEAFF TGTGCCAGCAGCTTGGAGGCGGCGGCAGCCTTTGAAGCTTTCTTT
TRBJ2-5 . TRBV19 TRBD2 CASSSFLSGIVGETQYF TGTGCCAGCAGTTCCTTCCTGAGCGGGATCGTGGGGGAGACCCAGTACTTC
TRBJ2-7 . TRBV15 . CATSRDRRIYEQYF TGTGCCACCAGCAGAGATCGTCGGATCTACGAGCAGTACTTC
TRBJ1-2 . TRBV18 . CASSQPGLLNYGYTF TGTGCCAGCTCCCAGCCGGGACTGCTGAACTATGGCTACACCTTC
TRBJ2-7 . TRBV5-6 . CASSLAVGFYEQYF TGTGCCAGCAGCTTGGCTGTCGGTTTCTACGAGCAGTACTTC
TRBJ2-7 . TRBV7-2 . CASSLNSIKSYEQYF TGTGCCAGCAGCTTAAATTCGATTAAGTCCTACGAGCAGTACTTC
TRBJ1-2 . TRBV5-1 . CASSPSGQFYGYTF TGCGCCAGCAGCCCCAGCGGACAGTTTTATGGCTACACCTTC
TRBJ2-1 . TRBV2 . CASTRAGLSNEQFF TGTGCCAGCACCCGGGCGGGACTTTCCAATGAGCAGTTCTTC
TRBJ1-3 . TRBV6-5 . CASSLTYSGNTIYF TGTGCCAGCTCCCTCACCTACTCTGGAAACACCATATATTTT
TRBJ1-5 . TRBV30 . CAWSVDEPQHF TGTGCCTGGAGTGTGGATGAGCCCCAGCATTTT
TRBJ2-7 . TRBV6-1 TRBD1 CASSLRQGVSYEQYF TGTGCCAGCAGTCTTCGACAGGGGGTGTCCTACGAGCAGTACTTC
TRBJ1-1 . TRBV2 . CASSEYDTEAFF TGTGCCAGCAGTGAATACGATACTGAAGCTTTCTTT
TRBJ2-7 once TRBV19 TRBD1 CASSSPDRVGHEQYF TGTGCCAGTAGTTCCCCCGACAGGGTTGGCCACGAGCAGTACTTC
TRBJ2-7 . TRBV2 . CASSTASSYEQYF TGTGCCAGCAGTACAGCCTCCTCCTACGAGCAGTACTTC